This T cell receptor (beta chain) was documented in a study of blood T cell repertoires in COVID-19. Study-level information: T cells, B-cell-depleted T cells, or PBMCs supplied cDNA or gDNA.

In the original analysis: Scientists estimated how many nucleated cells there were by amplifying reference gene primers. Produced via immunoSEQ multiplex PCR; TCRdb's table is partial and in-frame only. V and J calls and clone size are those listed in that table; D and trimming were worked out from the DNA. The repertoire holds about 180,000 clones, with 82% as singletons. Germline V gene data show CDR1 as MDHEN and CDR2 as SYDVKM. The CDR3 spans 14 residues. V was shortened by 5 bases and J by 5 bases, with 12 bases between the two germline ends. The sequence was obtained from a woman aged 70 to 79 with acute or convalescent COVID-19. The material sequenced was peripheral blood. The chain links TRBV28 to TRBJ2-2; D perhaps matches TRBD1 (7 bases). Written as DNA, the CDR3 is TGTGCCAGCAGTCGGTCAGGGGGGACCGGGGAGCTGTTTTTT. Protein sequence: CASSRSGGTGELFF.